The next 2 T cell receptor beta chains were all read from a single sample in a study of metastatic and nonmetastatic thyroid tumors. No treatment had been given to any patient before thyroid surgery. MiXCR was used by TCRdb to re-call the PCR reads. The sample includes tens of thousands of clones, about 16% of them seen just once. The sample taken for sequencing was blood. All receptors come from a female donor with papillary thyroid cancer or a benign thyroid nodule (not recorded which). Some clones in this sample may be carry-over from other donors' samples.

This clone rates as medium-sized. The chain is built from TRBV12-3 or TRBV12-4 and TRBJ2-7; 9 positions match TRBD1. The CDR3 has 15 residues. With V trimmed by 4 bases and J by 3 bases, 7 bases remained unmatched. The CDR3 DNA sequence: TGTGCCAGCAGTTCCCGGACAGGGGCCCTCTACGAGCAGTACTTC. Its translation: CASSSRTGALYEQYF.

The CDR3, as DNA: TGTGCCAGCAGCCCGGATACAGTAGCGGGGCATGAGCAGTACTTC. This encodes CASSPDTVAGHEQYF. The V call is TRBV3-1, the J call TRBJ2-7; 8 nucleotides match TRBD2. The V and J ends lost 4 bases and 7 bases, in that order; junction bases with no gene match: 12. CDR1 is LGHDT and CDR2 is YNNKEL in the germline V gene (reference sequence). This CDR3 contains 15 residues.